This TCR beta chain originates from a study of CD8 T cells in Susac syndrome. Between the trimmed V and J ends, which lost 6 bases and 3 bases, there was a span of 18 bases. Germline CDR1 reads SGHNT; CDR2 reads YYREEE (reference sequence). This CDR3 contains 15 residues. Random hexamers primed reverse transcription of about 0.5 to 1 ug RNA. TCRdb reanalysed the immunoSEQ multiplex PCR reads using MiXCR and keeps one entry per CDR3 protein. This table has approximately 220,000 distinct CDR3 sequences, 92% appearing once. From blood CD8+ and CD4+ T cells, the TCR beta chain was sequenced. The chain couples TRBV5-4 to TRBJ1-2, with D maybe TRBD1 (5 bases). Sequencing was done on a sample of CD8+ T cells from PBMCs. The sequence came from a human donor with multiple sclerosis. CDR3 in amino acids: CASTDSYGGYYGYTF. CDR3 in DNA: TGTGCCAGCACCGATTCGTACGGGGGGTACTATGGCTACACCTTC.